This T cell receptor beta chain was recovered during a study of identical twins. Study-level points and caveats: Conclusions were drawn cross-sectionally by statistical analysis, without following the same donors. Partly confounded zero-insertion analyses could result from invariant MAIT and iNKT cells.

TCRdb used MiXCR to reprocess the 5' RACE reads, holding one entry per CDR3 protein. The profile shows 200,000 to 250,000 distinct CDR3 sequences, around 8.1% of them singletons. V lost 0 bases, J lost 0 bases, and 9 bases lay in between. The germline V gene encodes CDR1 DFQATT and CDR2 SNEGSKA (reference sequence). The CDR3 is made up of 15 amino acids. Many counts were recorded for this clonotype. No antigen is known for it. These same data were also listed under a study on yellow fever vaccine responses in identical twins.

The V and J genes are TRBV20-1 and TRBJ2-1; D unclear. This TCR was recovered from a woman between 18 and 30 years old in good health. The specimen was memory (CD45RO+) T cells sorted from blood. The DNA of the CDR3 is TGCAGTGCTAGAGATAGGATAAGCTCCTACAATGAGCAGTTCTTC. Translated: CSARDRISSYNEQFF.